These T cell receptor beta chains were read from a single sample in a study of blood T cells in healthy people across ages. TCRdb re-called the 5' RACE reads with MiXCR, one entry per CDR3 protein. The sample yields 1.4 million to 1.5 million distinct CDR3 sequences, around 42% seen once. The specimen was blood. The receptors shown here come from a young woman in good health. The CDR3 runs from the conserved cysteine through the conserved F or W. A D gene is named only where the DNA matches it firmly. Clone size is stated in some rows and not others, as once, few, many or a class when expanded.

V gene: TRBV18; D gene: .; clone size: .; J gene: TRBJ2-1; CDR3 DNA: TGTGCCAGCAGCCCGGGACCAGACAATGAGCAGTTCTTC; CDR3 protein: CASSPGPDNEQFF
V gene: TRBV20-1; D gene: TRBD2; clone size: .; J gene: TRBJ2-5; CDR3 DNA: TGCAGTGCTAGAGATCTCGCGGGGGTCGGAGAGACCCAGTACTTC; CDR3 protein: CSARDLAGVGETQYF
V gene: TRBV20-1; D gene: .; clone size: .; J gene: TRBJ2-7; CDR3 DNA: TGCAGTGCCACCAGGGACGGCGCCTACGAGCAGTACTTC; CDR3 protein: CSATRDGAYEQYF
V gene: TRBV28; D gene: TRBD1; clone size: .; J gene: TRBJ1-5; CDR3 DNA: TGTGCCAGCAGTACAGGGGGGGGTAGCAATCAGCCCCAGCATTTT; CDR3 protein: CASSTGGGSNQPQHF
V gene: TRBV7-9; D gene: .; clone size: .; J gene: TRBJ1-2; CDR3 DNA: TGTGCCAGCAGCTTATATGAGGGCGGCTTCACCTTC; CDR3 protein: CASSLYEGGFTF
V gene: TRBV7-9; D gene: .; clone size: .; J gene: TRBJ2-4; CDR3 DNA: TGTGCCATCGGGGGCATTCAGTACTTC; CDR3 protein: CAIGGIQYF
V gene: TRBV16; D gene: .; clone size: few; J gene: TRBJ2-1; CDR3 DNA: TGTGCCAGCAGCCCCCTCTCCGGGGGGCCGGTAAATGAGCAGTTCTTC; CDR3 protein: CASSPLSGGPVNEQFF
V gene: TRBV5-1; D gene: TRBD1; clone size: .; J gene: TRBJ1-2; CDR3 DNA: TGCGCCAGTGGGCAGGGGGATAACTATGGCTACACCTTC; CDR3 protein: CASGQGDNYGYTF
V gene: TRBV5-1; D gene: TRBD1; clone size: .; J gene: TRBJ1-2; CDR3 DNA: TGCGCCAGCAGCTTCTCCGGGACAGGGCCCTATGGCTACACCTTC; CDR3 protein: CASSFSGTGPYGYTF
V gene: TRBV6-5; D gene: .; clone size: .; J gene: TRBJ2-7; CDR3 DNA: TGTGCCAGCAGTTACGTAGGCAACTCCTACGAGCAGTACTTC; CDR3 protein: CASSYVGNSYEQYF
V gene: TRBV7-2; D gene: .; clone size: few; J gene: TRBJ2-7; CDR3 DNA: TGTGCCAGCAGCTTAGGCAGGGAGTACTACGAGCAGTACTTC; CDR3 protein: CASSLGREYYEQYF
V gene: TRBV5-1; D gene: .; clone size: .; J gene: TRBJ1-6; CDR3 DNA: TGCGCCAGCAGCCTAGACCCCGGGACGTCAGATTCACCCCTCCACTTT; CDR3 protein: CASSLDPGTSDSPLHF
V gene: TRBV2; D gene: TRBD2; clone size: few; J gene: TRBJ2-3; CDR3 DNA: TGTGCCAGCAGCCCCGTGGGACTAGCGGGAGTGGAGACAGATACGCAGTATTTT; CDR3 protein: CASSPVGLAGVETDTQYF
V gene: TRBV20-1; D gene: .; clone size: .; J gene: TRBJ2-5; CDR3 DNA: TGCAGTGCTAGAGATGGGGCCGCGACTATGCAAGAGACCCAGTACTTC; CDR3 protein: CSARDGAATMQETQYF
V gene: TRBV6-1; D gene: .; clone size: .; J gene: TRBJ2-2; CDR3 DNA: TGTGCCAGCAGGGAGGGGTACAACACCGGGGAGCTGTTTTTT; CDR3 protein: CASREGYNTGELFF
V gene: TRBV7-9; D gene: .; clone size: .; J gene: TRBJ2-5; CDR3 DNA: TGTGCCAGCAGCTCCCCGGCACAAGAGACCCAGTACTTC; CDR3 protein: CASSSPAQETQYF
V gene: TRBV6-2/TRBV6-3; D gene: TRBD1; clone size: once; J gene: TRBJ2-2; CDR3 DNA: TGTGCCAGCAGTTACTGGACAGGGGCAACCGGGGAGCTGTTTTTT; CDR3 protein: CASSYWTGATGELFF
V gene: TRBV20-1; D gene: .; clone size: .; J gene: TRBJ2-7; CDR3 DNA: TGCAGTGCCTGTGCCCTCCACGACCCCTACGAGCAGTACTTC; CDR3 protein: CSACALHDPYEQYF
V gene: TRBV7-2; D gene: TRBD2; clone size: .; J gene: TRBJ2-7; CDR3 DNA: TGTGCCAGCACCCATAGCGGGGGGGCACACGAGCAGTACTTC; CDR3 protein: CASTHSGGAHEQYF
V gene: TRBV6-5; D gene: TRBD1; clone size: .; J gene: TRBJ1-2; CDR3 DNA: TGTGCCAGCGGTGCCGGGACAGGGTATGGCTACACCTTC; CDR3 protein: CASGAGTGYGYTF
V gene: TRBV30; D gene: .; clone size: .; J gene: TRBJ1-2; CDR3 DNA: TGTGCCTGCCCTGGGCAGGGTGGCTACACCTTC; CDR3 protein: CACPGQGGYTF
V gene: TRBV20-1; D gene: .; clone size: .; J gene: TRBJ1-2; CDR3 DNA: TGCAGTGCTAGAGAACAGGGCAGGGGCTACACCTTC; CDR3 protein: CSAREQGRGYTF
V gene: TRBV5-6; D gene: TRBD2; clone size: once; J gene: TRBJ2-7; CDR3 DNA: TGTGCCAGCAGCAGAGATGGGACTAGCGGGAGGAACGAGCAGTACTTC; CDR3 protein: CASSRDGTSGRNEQYF
V gene: TRBV29-1; D gene: .; clone size: few; J gene: TRBJ2-5; CDR3 DNA: TGCAGCGTTGGGAGGGCAGAAGAGACCCAGTACTTC; CDR3 protein: CSVGRAEETQYF
V gene: TRBV27; D gene: .; clone size: .; J gene: TRBJ2-7; CDR3 DNA: TGTGCCAGCAGTTTATCGAAAGGCATTCCTTACGAGCAGTACTTC; CDR3 protein: CASSLSKGIPYEQYF
V gene: TRBV7-3; D gene: TRBD1; clone size: .; J gene: TRBJ1-2; CDR3 DNA: TGTGCCAGCAGCTTAAGACCAACGACAGGGGGCGCATCCTATGGCTACACCTTC; CDR3 protein: CASSLRPTTGGASYGYTF
V gene: TRBV30; D gene: .; clone size: .; J gene: TRBJ2-7; CDR3 DNA: TGTGCCTGGAGCGCCGTCGGCAGCCTATACTACGAGCAGTACTTC; CDR3 protein: CAWSAVGSLYYEQYF
V gene: TRBV9; D gene: TRBD2; clone size: .; J gene: TRBJ2-7; CDR3 DNA: TGTGCCAGCAGCGTCGAACTAGCGGGGGGTGAGCAGTACTTC; CDR3 protein: CASSVELAGGEQYF
V gene: TRBV27; D gene: .; clone size: .; J gene: TRBJ2-1; CDR3 DNA: TGTGCCAGCAATTTATCGCTAGGGTTCAATGAGCAGTTCTTC; CDR3 protein: CASNLSLGFNEQFF
V gene: TRBV29-1; D gene: .; clone size: few; J gene: TRBJ2-7; CDR3 DNA: TGCAGCGCCGCCGGGGACTTCTACGAGCAGTACTTC; CDR3 protein: CSAAGDFYEQYF
V gene: TRBV10-3; D gene: .; clone size: .; J gene: TRBJ2-1; CDR3 DNA: TGTGCCATCGCGCCGGGGAACAATGAGCAGTTCTTC; CDR3 protein: CAIAPGNNEQFF
V gene: TRBV4-1; D gene: .; clone size: .; J gene: TRBJ1-2; CDR3 DNA: TGCGCCAGCAGCCCAACAGAGACAGCTTACTATGGCTACACCTTC; CDR3 protein: CASSPTETAYYGYTF
V gene: TRBV20-1; D gene: .; clone size: .; J gene: TRBJ1-2; CDR3 DNA: TGCAGTGCTAAGGCGGACTTTCCCGTGGACTATGGCTACACCTTC; CDR3 protein: CSAKADFPVDYGYTF
V gene: TRBV7-3; D gene: TRBD2; clone size: few; J gene: TRBJ2-3; CDR3 DNA: TGTGCCAGCAGCCGGACTAGCGGGGAGACAGATACGCAGTATTTT; CDR3 protein: CASSRTSGETDTQYF
V gene: TRBV5-1; D gene: TRBD2; clone size: few; J gene: TRBJ2-1; CDR3 DNA: TGCGCCAGCAGCCGCCTGCCTAGCGGCTCCTACAATGAGCAGTTCTTC; CDR3 protein: CASSRLPSGSYNEQFF
V gene: TRBV14; D gene: TRBD1; clone size: .; J gene: TRBJ2-1; CDR3 DNA: TGTGCCAGCAGCCCGACAGGGTTCGGGACGGGTGAGCAGTTCTTC; CDR3 protein: CASSPTGFGTGEQFF
V gene: TRBV20-1; D gene: TRBD1; clone size: few; J gene: TRBJ1-2; CDR3 DNA: TGCAGTGCTAGTATTCGGGACAGGGGGCCTCCCGGCTACACCTTC; CDR3 protein: CSASIRDRGPPGYTF